The rows below give T cell receptor beta chains drawn from one sample of a study of blood T cell repertoires in COVID-19. Here immunoSEQ multiplex PCR was the method, and the copy in TCRdb shows in-frame clones only, minus some. The data contain approximately 77,000 clones, around 90% of them singletons. Sample: peripheral blood. The receptors here all came from a man aged 45-65 years with active COVID-19. CDR3s include the opening cysteine and the closing phenylalanine or tryptophan. The D gene is left open where the match is weak. Not every row has a clone size; where given, it reads once, few, many or a size class.

TRBJ1-2	-	TRBV4-1	-	CASSQVPGDYGYTF	TGCGCCAGCAGCCAAGTCCCAGGGGACTATGGCTACACCTTC
TRBJ2-1	-	TRBV11-2	-	CASSPSNTEQFF	TGTGCCAGCAGCCCGTCCAACACCGAGCAGTTCTTC
TRBJ1-2	once	TRBV24-1	TRBD1	CATSDPGGSYYGYTF	TGTGCCACCAGTGATCCAGGGGGTAGTTACTATGGCTACACCTTC
TRBJ1-2	once	TRBV11-3	TRBD1	CASSPNPEDRAYGYTF	TGTGCCAGCAGCCCCAACCCCGAGGACAGGGCGTATGGCTACACCTTC
TRBJ1-1	-	TRBV7-2	TRBD1	CASPLGWQGARMRATEAFF	TGTGCCAGCCCTTTAGGCTGGCAGGGGGCTCGAATGAGGGCCACTGAAGCTTTCTTT
TRBJ1-3	-	TRBV18	TRBD1	CASSSGQGYSIYF	TGTGCCAGCTCATCCGGACAGGGATACTCCATATATTTT
TRBJ2-7	-	TRBV21-1	-	CASSKRENRDNEQYF	TGTGCCAGCAGCAAACGGGAAAACAGGGACAACGAGCAGTACTTC
TRBJ2-3	-	TRBV12-3/TRBV12-4	-	CASSRGSTDTQYF	TGTGCCAGCAGCCGGGGGAGCACAGATACGCAGTATTTT
TRBJ2-7	-	TRBV5-1	-	CASTPKGGASYEQYF	TGCGCCAGCACCCCGAAGGGGGGGGCTTCCTACGAGCAGTACTTC
TRBJ2-3	once	TRBV24-1	-	CATGSGSTDTQYF	TGTGCCACCGGAAGCGGGAGCACAGATACGCAGTATTTT
TRBJ2-7	-	TRBV11-2	-	CASSLFGISSYEQYF	TGTGCCAGCAGCTTATTCGGGATTTCCTCCTACGAGCAGTACTTC
TRBJ2-7	-	TRBV28	-	CASSPSSYEQYF	TGTGCCAGCAGTCCCTCTAGCTACGAGCAGTACTTC
TRBJ2-2	-	TRBV11-2	-	CASSLAPNTGELFF	TGTGCCAGCAGCTTGGCACCTAACACCGGGGAGCTGTTTTTT
TRBJ1-4	-	TRBV15	TRBD1	CATSRWTGGGEKLFF	TGTGCCACCAGCAGATGGACAGGGGGCGGTGAAAAACTGTTTTTT
TRBJ2-1	-	TRBV28	-	CASRDLSSYNEQFF	TGTGCCAGCAGAGACTTGAGCTCCTACAATGAGCAGTTCTTC
TRBJ1-1	few	TRBV12-3/TRBV12-4	-	CASSAGFNTEAFF	TGTGCCAGCAGTGCAGGGTTTAACACTGAAGCTTTCTTT
TRBJ2-3	-	TRBV4-2	TRBD2	CASSQDPNGLVAQYF	TGTGCCAGCAGCCAAGATCCCAACGGACTAGTCGCGCAGTATTTT
TRBJ1-1	-	TRBV10-3	TRBD1	CAISVLGQELTEAFF	TGTGCCATCAGTGTTTTGGGACAGGAACTCACTGAAGCTTTCTTT
TRBJ2-7	-	TRBV4-2	TRBD2	CASSGTSGRDGSYEQYF	TGTGCCAGCAGCGGGACCTCAGGGAGGGATGGGTCCTACGAGCAGTACTTC
TRBJ1-2	once	TRBV2	TRBD1	CASSEEGAGGYTF	TGTGCCAGCAGTGAGGAGGGGGCGGGTGGCTACACCTTC
TRBJ2-5	-	TRBV28	TRBD2	CASSYGGGGETQYF	TGTGCCAGCAGTTATGGGGGGGGAGGTGAGACCCAGTACTTC
TRBJ2-7	-	TRBV3-1/TRBV3-2	TRBD2	CASSQTSGRNEQYF	TGTGCCAGCAGCCAAACTAGCGGGAGGAACGAGCAGTACTTC
TRBJ1-1	-	TRBV27	TRBD1	CASRTSQGATEAFF	TGTGCCAGCCGTACTTCACAGGGGGCGACTGAAGCTTTCTTT
TRBJ1-1	-	TRBV19	-	CASSTQGIGEAFF	TGTGCCAGTAGTACACAGGGAATCGGTGAAGCTTTCTTT
TRBJ1-4	-	TRBV25-1	TRBD1	CASPLPRDRGDEKLFF	TGTGCCAGCCCCCTCCCCCGGGACAGGGGCGATGAAAAACTGTTTTTT
TRBJ2-7	few	TRBV19	-	CASSVTYSYEQYF	TGTGCCAGCTCCGTGACTTATTCCTACGAGCAGTACTTC
TRBJ2-6	once	TRBV7-3	-	CASSLRPTGTHSGANVLTF	TGTGCCAGCAGCTTAAGGCCTACCGGGACACACTCTGGGGCCAACGTCCTGACTTTC
TRBJ2-1	-	TRBV14	-	CASSQEGQTGFVEQFF	TGTGCCAGCAGCCAAGAAGGCCAGACGGGGTTCGTAGAGCAGTTCTTC
TRBJ2-7	-	TRBV2	TRBD2	CASSLGTSGREQYF	TGTGCCAGCAGCCTAGGGACTAGCGGGAGAGAGCAGTACTTC
TRBJ2-7	-	TRBV3-1/TRBV3-2	TRBD2	CASSQGLAGGHRVYEQYF	TGTGCCAGCAGCCAAGGGTTAGCGGGGGGGCATAGAGTCTACGAGCAGTACTTC
TRBJ1-4	-	TRBV7-2	TRBD1	CASSLGQGAFEKLFF	TGTGCCAGCAGCTTAGGACAGGGGGCGTTTGAAAAACTGTTTTTT
TRBJ1-4	-	TRBV15	TRBD1	CATSSPRTGPSEKLFF	TGTGCCACCAGCAGCCCCCGGACAGGACCGAGTGAAAAACTGTTTTTT
TRBJ1-6	-	TRBV7-9	TRBD1	CASSPTTGTGYSPLHF	TGTGCCAGCAGCCCAACTACCGGGACAGGCTATTCACCCCTCCACTTT
TRBJ2-2	-	TRBV7-9	TRBD1	CASSLVQGTGELFF	TGTGCCAGCAGCTTAGTACAGGGGACCGGGGAGCTGTTTTTT
TRBJ1-5	-	TRBV5-5	TRBD1	CASSREGAQPQHF	TGTGCCAGCAGCCGTGAGGGGGCGCAGCCCCAGCATTTT
TRBJ2-2	-	TRBV5-6	-	CASSLSPGNTGELFF	TGTGCCAGCAGCTTGTCTCCGGGGAACACCGGGGAGCTGTTTTTT
TRBJ2-2	once	TRBV4-1	TRBD2	CASSRLVSGTNTGELFF	TGCGCCAGCAGCCGACTAGTTAGCGGGACCAACACCGGGGAGCTGTTTTTT
TRBJ2-7	-	TRBV7-2	TRBD2	CASSLARGGAEQYF	TGTGCCAGCAGCTTAGCGCGGGGGGGCGCCGAGCAGTACTTC
TRBJ1-6	-	TRBV11-1	-	CASSFGQGGSPLHF	TGTGCCAGCAGCTTCGGGCAGGGTGGTTCACCCCTCCACTTT
TRBJ1-1	-	TRBV28	TRBD1	CASSLWFPLLGQGPGKNTEAFF	TGTGCCAGCAGTTTATGGTTCCCTTTATTGGGACAGGGTCCAGGAAAGAACACTGAAGCTTTCTTT
TRBJ2-7	-	TRBV30	-	CAWSVLISITGYSYEQYF	TGTGCCTGGAGTGTACTTATTTCTATTACGGGGTATTCCTACGAGCAGTACTTC
TRBJ1-5	-	TRBV21-1	-	CASSRREGGHQPQHF	TGTGCCAGCAGCAGGAGAGAGGGTGGTCATCAGCCCCAGCATTTT
TRBJ2-7	-	TRBV5-5	-	CASSLGTGRGEQYF	TGTGCCAGCAGCTTGGGTACAGGTAGAGGAGAGCAGTACTTC
TRBJ1-2	-	TRBV7-2	TRBD1	CASSYDQGGDYGYTF	TGTGCCAGCAGCTACGACCAAGGGGGCGACTATGGCTACACCTTC
TRBJ2-5	-	TRBV7-3	TRBD2	CASSLLAGGETQYF	TGTGCCAGCAGCTTGTTAGCGGGAGGGGAGACCCAGTACTTC
TRBJ2-5	-	TRBV7-3	-	CASSFGPGETQYF	TGTGCCAGCAGCTTCGGCCCGGGAGAGACCCAGTACTTC
TRBJ2-3	-	TRBV11-3	-	CASSPIQDTQYF	TGTGCCAGCAGCCCAATCCAAGATACGCAGTATTTT
TRBJ2-5	-	TRBV29-1	TRBD1	CSAVPGGAETQYF	TGCAGCGCAGTCCCAGGGGGCGCTGAGACCCAGTACTTC
TRBJ2-7	-	TRBV2	-	CASSLDRGQQSYEQYF	TGTGCCAGCAGTCTGGATCGAGGACAGCAATCCTACGAGCAGTACTTC